This T cell receptor (beta chain) is drawn from a study of CD4 T cells in relation to SARS-CoV-2 and coronaviruses (dated by TCRdb to the early 2020s). Concerning the study at large: Patient-derived lymphoblastoid cell lines were used to map the HLA restriction of shared crossreactive spike epitopes. The study assessed, at the TCR clonotype level, memory CD4+ T cell crossreactivity between SARS-CoV-2 and common cold coronavirus spike proteins. Samples from a few pre-COVID donors and the naive versus memory experiments were sequenced with the Adaptive Biotechnologies TCR-sequencing kit; other data were Illumina-based. For other donors in the study, expansion assays were sequenced with a different, Illumina-based TCR-beta assay. Points the paper makes about the study in general: Naive versus memory sequencing indicated that memory recall responses, rather than primary responses primed during culture, are detected by the assay. The study was limited by small numbers of patients and tested TCRs. Pre-pandemic and post-infection samples were not both contributed by any donor, so tracing of the source of pre-existing responses was limited. In 65% to 70% of donors, memory CD4+ clonotypes turned up that crossrecognized SARS-CoV-2 and at least one common cold coronavirus spike. Crossreactivity analysis centred on spike protein, so crossreactivity against other viral proteins was not assessed. Crossreactive clones showed significantly weaker SARS-CoV-2-driven expansion than monoreactive clones, consistent with antigenic imprinting.

Deep-resolution immunoSEQ TCR-beta sequencing was performed on DNA from uncultured naive and memory CD4+ T cells. Per the source publication's procedure: During preprocessing, nonproductive sequences were removed, as were CDR3s that did not start with C, did not end with F or W, or were shorter than 7 amino acids. Cultured and uncultured naive and memory CD4+ repertoires were searched for CDR3s previously identified as spike- and CEF-reactive. CDR3 homology was quantified as pairwise Levenshtein distance, calculated with the stringdist R package after three terminal residues were trimmed from each end. TCRdb obtained this table from immuneACCESS and retained in-frame rearrangements with V and J assigned. These tables miss some clones; where compared with another copy, unresolved V genes account for less than half of the shortfall, and the remainder is unexplained. V, J and clone size are taken as reported in that table, and D and trimming were inferred from the DNA itself. The sample table holds 60,000 or so clones, of which over 90% were seen once. The top ten clones comprise 0.13% to 0.15% of the sample.

CD4+ T cells from unexposed donors were collected before the COVID-19 pandemic (2011-2018). Naive and memory CD4+ T cells were separated from cryopreserved PBMCs by first enriching for CD4 and then performing EasySep naive CD4+ T cell enrichment. The leukapheresis product for the unexposed donors was obtained through commercial purchase. PBMCs were isolated from leukapheresis product or whole blood by Ficoll-Paque PLUS gradient centrifugation. PBMCs were either cryopreserved at -140°C or used fresh in the expansion assay. The QIAamp Micro DNA Kit was used to extract genomic DNA from the CD4+ T cells. A remark on this clone: Its antigen is not yet known. No much larger clonotype is one base removed from it; base qualities were not supplied.

The CDR3 covers 16 residues, taking in both the cysteine and the phenylalanine. Of the read, only the CDR3 DNA is kept; its 48 bases are in frame from base 1. After removal of 3 bases from V and 0 bases from J, the junction retains 7 bases not matched to a gene. According to the germline V gene (reference sequence), CDR1 reads MNHEY and CDR2 reads SMNVEV. This receptor chain uses TRBV27 and TRBJ2-7, and TRBD2 aligns with 8 junction nucleotides. The receptor was isolated from a human donor in good health. Sequenced sample: naive CD4+ T cells from PBMCs. The cell subset or site label corresponds to: naive CD4+ T cells isolated by negative enrichment. The DNA sequence is as follows: TGTGCCAGCAGTTTTTACCGGACTAGCAGCTCCTACGAGCAGTACTTC. Its protein product is CASSFYRTSSSYEQYF.